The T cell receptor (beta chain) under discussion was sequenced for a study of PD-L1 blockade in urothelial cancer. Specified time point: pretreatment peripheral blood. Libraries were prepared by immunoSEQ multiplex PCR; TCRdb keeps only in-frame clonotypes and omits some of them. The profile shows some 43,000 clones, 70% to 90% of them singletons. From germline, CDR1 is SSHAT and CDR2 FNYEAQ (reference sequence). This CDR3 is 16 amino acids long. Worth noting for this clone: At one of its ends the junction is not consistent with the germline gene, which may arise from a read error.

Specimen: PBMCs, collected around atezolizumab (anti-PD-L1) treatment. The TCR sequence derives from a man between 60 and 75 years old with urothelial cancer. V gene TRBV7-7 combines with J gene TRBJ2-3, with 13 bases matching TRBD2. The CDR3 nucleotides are TGTGCTAGCAGCCCGGGACTAGCGGGAAGCACAGATACGCAGTATTTT. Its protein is CASSPGLAGSTDTQYF.